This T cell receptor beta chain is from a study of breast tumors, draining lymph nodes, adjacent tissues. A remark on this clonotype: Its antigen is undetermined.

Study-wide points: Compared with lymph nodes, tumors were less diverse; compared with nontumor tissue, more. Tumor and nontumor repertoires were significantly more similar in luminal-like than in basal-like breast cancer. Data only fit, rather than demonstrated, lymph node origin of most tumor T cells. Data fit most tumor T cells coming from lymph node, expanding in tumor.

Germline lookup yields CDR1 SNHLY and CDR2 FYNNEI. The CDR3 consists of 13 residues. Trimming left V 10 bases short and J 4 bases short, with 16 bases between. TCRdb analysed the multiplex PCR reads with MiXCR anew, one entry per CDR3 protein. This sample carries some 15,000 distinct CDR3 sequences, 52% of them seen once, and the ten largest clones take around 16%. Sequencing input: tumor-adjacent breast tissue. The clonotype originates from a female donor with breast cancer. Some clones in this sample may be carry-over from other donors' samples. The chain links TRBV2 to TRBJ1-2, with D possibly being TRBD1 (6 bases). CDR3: CATLKGGTYGYTF. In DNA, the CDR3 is TGTGCCACCCTAAAAGGGGGGACCTATGGCTACACCTTC.